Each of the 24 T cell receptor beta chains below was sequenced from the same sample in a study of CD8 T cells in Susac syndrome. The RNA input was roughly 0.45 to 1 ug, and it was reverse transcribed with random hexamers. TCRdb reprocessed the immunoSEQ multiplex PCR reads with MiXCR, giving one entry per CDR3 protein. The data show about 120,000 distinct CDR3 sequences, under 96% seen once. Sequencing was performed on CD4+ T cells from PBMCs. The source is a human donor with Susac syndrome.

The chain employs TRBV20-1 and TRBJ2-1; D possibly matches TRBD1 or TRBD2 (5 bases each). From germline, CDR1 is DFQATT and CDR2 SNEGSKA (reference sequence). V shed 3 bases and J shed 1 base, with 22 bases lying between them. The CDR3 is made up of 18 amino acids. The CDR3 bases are TGCAGTGCTAGTATGAAGGTAGCCCAGGGACGGTCCTACAATGAGCAGTTCTTC. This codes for CSASMKVAQGRSYNEQFF.

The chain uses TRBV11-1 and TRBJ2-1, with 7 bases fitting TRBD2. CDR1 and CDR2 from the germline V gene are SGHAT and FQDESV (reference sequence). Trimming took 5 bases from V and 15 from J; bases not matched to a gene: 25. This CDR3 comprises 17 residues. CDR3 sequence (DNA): TGTGCCAGCAGCCCCAGGGTCCCAGCGGGATACTCGGTGGACCGGTTCTTC. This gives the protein CASSPRVPAGYSVDRFF.

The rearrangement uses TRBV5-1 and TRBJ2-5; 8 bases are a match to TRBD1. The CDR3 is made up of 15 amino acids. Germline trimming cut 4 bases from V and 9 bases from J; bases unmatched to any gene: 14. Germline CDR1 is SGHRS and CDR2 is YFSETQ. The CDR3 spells CASSTRPGGDGAQYF. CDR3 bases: TGCGCCAGCAGCACAAGACCAGGGGGCGACGGGGCCCAGTACTTC.

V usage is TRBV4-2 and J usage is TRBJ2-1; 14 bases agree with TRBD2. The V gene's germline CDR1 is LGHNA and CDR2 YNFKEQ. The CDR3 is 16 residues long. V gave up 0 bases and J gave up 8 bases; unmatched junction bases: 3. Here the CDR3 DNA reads TGTGCCAGCAGCCAAGATGGGACTAGCGGGAGCTATGAGCAGTTCTTC. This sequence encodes CASSQDGTSGSYEQFF.

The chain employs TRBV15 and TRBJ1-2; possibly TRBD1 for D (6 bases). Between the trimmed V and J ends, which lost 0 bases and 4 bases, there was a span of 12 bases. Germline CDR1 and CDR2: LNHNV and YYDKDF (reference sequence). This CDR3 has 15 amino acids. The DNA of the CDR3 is TGTGCCACCAGCAGAGATATCGACAGGTCCTATGGCTACACCTTC. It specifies CATSRDIDRSYGYTF.

DNA of the CDR3: TGTGCCAGCAGTGAAATGGCTCGAGGCCGACTTTTGGACGAGCAGTACTTC. This gives the protein CASSEMARGRLLDEQYF. The chain links TRBV25-1 to TRBJ2-7; unclear D gene. The germline V gene encodes CDR1 MGHDK and CDR2 SYGVNS. This CDR3 is built from 17 residues. V lost 2 bases, J lost 5 bases, and 22 bases lay in between.

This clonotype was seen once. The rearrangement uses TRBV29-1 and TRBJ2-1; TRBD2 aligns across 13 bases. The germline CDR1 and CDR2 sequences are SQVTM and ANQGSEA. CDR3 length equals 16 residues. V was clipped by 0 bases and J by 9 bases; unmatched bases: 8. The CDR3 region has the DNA TGCAGCGTTGAAGATTTGACTAGCGGGAGGTTAGGTGAGCAGTTCTTC. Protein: CSVEDLTSGRLGEQFF.

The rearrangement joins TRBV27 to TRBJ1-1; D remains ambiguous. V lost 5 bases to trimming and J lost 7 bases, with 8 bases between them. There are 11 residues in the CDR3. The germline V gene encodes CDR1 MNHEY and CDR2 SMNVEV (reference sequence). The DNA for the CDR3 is TGTGCCAGCAGTGGAGTGGGTGAAGCTTTCTTT. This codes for CASSGVGEAFF.

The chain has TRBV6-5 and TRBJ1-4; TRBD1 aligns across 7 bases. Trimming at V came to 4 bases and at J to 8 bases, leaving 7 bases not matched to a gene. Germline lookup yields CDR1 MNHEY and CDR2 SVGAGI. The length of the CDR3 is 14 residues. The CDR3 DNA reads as TGTGCCAGCAGTTGGACAGGAGGAGGAGAAAAACTGTTTTTT. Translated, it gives CASSWTGGGEKLFF.

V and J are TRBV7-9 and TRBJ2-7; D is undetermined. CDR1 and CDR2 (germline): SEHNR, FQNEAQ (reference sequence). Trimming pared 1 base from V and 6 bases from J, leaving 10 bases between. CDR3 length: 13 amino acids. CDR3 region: CASSLGPQAEQYF. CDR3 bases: TGTGCCAGCAGCTTAGGACCCCAGGCCGAGCAGTACTTC.

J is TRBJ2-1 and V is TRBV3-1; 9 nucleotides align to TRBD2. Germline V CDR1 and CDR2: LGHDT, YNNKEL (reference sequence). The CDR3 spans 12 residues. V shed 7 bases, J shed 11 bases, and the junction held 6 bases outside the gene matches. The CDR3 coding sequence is TGTGCCAGCATGGCGGGAGGGGGTCAGCAGTTCTTC. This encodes CASMAGGGQQFF.

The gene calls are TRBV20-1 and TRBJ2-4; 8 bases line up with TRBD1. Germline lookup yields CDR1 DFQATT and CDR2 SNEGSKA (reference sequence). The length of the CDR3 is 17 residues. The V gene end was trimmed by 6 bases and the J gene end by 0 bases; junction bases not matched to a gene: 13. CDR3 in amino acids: CSAARPGQVLAKNIQYF. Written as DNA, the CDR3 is TGCAGTGCCGCCCGACCGGGACAGGTTCTAGCCAAAAACATTCAGTACTTC.

CDR3 region: CSARDPRLAVYQETQYF. Written as DNA, the CDR3 is TGCAGTGCTAGAGATCCCCGACTAGCGGTGTACCAAGAGACCCAGTACTTC. The V call is TRBV20-1, the J call TRBJ2-5; 9 nucleotides line up with TRBD2. The germline V gene encodes CDR1 DFQATT and CDR2 SNEGSKA (reference sequence). After removal of 0 bases from V and 0 bases from J, the junction contained 8 bases not matched to a gene. The CDR3 covers 17 residues.

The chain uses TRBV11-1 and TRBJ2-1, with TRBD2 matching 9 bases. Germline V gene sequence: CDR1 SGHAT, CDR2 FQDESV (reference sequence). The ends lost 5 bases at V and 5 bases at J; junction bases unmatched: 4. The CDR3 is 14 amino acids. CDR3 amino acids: CASSLTSGNNEQFF. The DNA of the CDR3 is TGTGCCAGCAGCCTGACTAGCGGCAACAATGAGCAGTTCTTC.

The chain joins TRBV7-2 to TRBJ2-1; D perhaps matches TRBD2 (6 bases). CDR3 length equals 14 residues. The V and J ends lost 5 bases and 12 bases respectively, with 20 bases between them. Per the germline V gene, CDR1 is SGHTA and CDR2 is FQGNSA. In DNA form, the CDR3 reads TGTGCCAGCAGCACCCAGCCGGAGCGGGTGGCGCAGTTCTTC. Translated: CASSTQPERVAQFF.

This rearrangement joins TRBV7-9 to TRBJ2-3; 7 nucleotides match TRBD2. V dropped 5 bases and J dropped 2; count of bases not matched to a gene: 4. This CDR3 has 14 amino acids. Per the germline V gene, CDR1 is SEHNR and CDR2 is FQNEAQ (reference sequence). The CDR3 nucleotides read TGTGCCAGCAGCAAAGCGGGATCCACAGATACGCAGTATTTT. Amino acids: CASSKAGSTDTQYF.

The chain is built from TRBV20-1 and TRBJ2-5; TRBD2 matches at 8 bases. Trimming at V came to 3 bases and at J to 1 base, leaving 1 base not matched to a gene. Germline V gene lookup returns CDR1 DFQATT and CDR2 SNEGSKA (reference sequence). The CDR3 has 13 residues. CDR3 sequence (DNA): TGCAGTGCTAGCGGGGGGGGCCAAGAGACCCAGTACTTC. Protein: CSASGGGQETQYF.

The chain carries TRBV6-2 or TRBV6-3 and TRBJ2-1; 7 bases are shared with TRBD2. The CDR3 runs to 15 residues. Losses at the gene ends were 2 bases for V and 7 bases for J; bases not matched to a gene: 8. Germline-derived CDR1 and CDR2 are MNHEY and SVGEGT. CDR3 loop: CASSYAGVASNEQFF. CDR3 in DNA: TGTGCCAGCAGTTACGCGGGAGTAGCAAGTAATGAGCAGTTCTTC.

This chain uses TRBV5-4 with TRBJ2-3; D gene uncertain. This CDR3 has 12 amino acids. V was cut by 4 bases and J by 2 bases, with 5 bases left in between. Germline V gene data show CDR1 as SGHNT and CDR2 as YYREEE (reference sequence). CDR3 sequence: CASSPHTDTQYF. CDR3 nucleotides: TGTGCCAGCAGCCCGCACACAGATACGCAGTATTTT.

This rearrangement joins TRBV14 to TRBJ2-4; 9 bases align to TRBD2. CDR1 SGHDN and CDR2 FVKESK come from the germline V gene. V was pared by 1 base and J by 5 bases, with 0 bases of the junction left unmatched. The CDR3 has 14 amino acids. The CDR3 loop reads CASSQGLAENIQYF. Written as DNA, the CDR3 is TGTGCCAGCAGCCAAGGACTAGCGGAAAACATTCAGTACTTC.

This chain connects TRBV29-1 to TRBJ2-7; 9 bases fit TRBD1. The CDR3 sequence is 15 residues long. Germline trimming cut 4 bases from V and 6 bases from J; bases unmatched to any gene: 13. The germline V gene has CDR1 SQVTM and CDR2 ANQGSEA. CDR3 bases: TGCAGCGTTGTCAGTTTCTGGGACAGGGCGGTCGAGCAGTACTTC. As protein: CSVVSFWDRAVEQYF.

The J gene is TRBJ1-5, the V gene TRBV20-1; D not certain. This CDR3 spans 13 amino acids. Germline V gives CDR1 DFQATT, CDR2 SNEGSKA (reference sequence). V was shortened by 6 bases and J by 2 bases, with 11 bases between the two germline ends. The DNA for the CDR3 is TGCAGTGCCGAAACAGTGCGCAATCAGCCCCAGCATTTT. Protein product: CSAETVRNQPQHF.

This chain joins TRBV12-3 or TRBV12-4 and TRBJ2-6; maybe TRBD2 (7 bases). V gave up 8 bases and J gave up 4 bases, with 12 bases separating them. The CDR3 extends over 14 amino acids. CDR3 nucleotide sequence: TGTGCCAGCTACGCGGGGGCCGGGGCCAACGTCCTGACTTTC. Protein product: CASYAGAGANVLTF.

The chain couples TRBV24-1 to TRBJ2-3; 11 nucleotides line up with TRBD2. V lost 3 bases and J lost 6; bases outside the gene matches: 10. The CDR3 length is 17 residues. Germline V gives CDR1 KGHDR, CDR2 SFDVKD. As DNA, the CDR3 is TGTGCCACCAGTGATGCGGCGCCGGGACTAGCGGTGGATACGCAGTATTTT. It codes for CATSDAAPGLAVDTQYF.